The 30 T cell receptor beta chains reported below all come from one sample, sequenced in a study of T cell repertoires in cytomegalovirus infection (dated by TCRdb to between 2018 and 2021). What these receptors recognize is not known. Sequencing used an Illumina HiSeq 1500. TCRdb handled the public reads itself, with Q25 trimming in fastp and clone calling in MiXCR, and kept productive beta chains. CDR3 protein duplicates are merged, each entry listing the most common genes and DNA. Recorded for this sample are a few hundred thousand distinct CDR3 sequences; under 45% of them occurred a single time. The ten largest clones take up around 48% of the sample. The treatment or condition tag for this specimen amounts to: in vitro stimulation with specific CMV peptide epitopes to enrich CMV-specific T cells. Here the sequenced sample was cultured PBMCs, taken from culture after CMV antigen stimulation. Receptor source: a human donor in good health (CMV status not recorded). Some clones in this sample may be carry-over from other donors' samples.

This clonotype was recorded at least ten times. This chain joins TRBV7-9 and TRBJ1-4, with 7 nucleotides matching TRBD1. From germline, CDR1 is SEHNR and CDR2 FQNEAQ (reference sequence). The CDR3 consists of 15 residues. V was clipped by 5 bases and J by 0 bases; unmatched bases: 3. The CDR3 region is CASSPRGSTNEKLFF. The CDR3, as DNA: TGTGCCAGCAGCCCCAGGGGGTCAACTAATGAAAAACTGTTTTTT.

The CDR3 region has the DNA TGTGCCAGCAGGAGCAGGGGCTACGAGCAGTACTTC. Its protein product is CASRSRGYEQYF. The rearrangement uses TRBV2 and TRBJ2-7; perhaps TRBD1 as D (6 bases). Between the trimmed V and J ends, which lost 6 bases and 3 bases, there was a span of 9 bases. The CDR3 is made up of 12 amino acids. Germline CDR1 is SNHLY and CDR2 is FYNNEI.

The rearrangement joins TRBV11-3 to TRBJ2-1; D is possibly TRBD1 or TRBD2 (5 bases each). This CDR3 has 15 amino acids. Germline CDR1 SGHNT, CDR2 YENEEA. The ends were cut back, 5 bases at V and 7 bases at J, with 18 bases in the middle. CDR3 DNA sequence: TGTGCCAGCAGCCGGTTTGGGGGATCGGATAATGAGCAGTTCTTC. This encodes CASSRFGGSDNEQFF.

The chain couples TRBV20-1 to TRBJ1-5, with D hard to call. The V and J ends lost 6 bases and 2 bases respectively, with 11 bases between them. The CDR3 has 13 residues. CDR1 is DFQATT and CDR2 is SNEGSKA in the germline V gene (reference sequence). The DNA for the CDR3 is TGCAGTGCCGAGAACGGGGGCAATCAGCCCCAGCATTTT. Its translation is CSAENGGNQPQHF.

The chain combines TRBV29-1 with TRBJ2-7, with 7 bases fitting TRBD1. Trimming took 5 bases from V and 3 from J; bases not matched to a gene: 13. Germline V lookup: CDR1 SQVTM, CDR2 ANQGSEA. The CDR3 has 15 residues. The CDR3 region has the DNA TGCAGCGTTAGGACAAGGGGGCCTCCCTTCTACGAGCAGTACTTC. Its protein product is CSVRTRGPPFYEQYF.

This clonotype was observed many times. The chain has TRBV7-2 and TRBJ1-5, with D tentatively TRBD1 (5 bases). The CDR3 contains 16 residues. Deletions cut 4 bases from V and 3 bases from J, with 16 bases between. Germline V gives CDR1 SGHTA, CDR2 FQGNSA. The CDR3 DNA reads TGTGCCAGCAGCTCTCGCGACCAGGGCTCCAATCAGCCCCAGCATTTT. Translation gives CASSSRDQGSNQPQHF.

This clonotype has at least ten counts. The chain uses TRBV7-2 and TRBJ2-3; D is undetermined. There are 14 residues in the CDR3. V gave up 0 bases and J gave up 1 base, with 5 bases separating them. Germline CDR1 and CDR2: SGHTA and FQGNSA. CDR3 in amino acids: CASSLALGTDTQYF. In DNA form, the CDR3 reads TGTGCCAGCAGCTTAGCACTTGGCACAGATACGCAGTATTTT.

CDR3 in amino acids: CSVARVGARLARYEQYF. In DNA form, the CDR3 reads TGCAGCGTTGCGCGGGTGGGGGCGCGACTAGCTCGCTACGAGCAGTACTTC. The chain carries TRBV29-1 and TRBJ2-7, with a tentative D call TRBD2 (7 bases). Deletions cut 4 bases from V and 3 bases from J, with 25 bases between. CDR3 length: 17 residues. CDR1 and CDR2 (germline): SQVTM, ANQGSEA.

DNA of the CDR3: TGCAGTGCCAGGGTTGGGTCGTTTAACTCGAACACTGAAGCTTTCTTT. Translated, it gives CSARVGSFNSNTEAFF. The chain recombines TRBV20-1 with TRBJ1-1; D perhaps matches TRBD1 (5 bases). Germline loops: CDR1 DFQATT, CDR2 SNEGSKA (reference sequence). V was clipped by 6 bases and J by 1 base, with 21 bases between them. The CDR3 is 16 amino acids.

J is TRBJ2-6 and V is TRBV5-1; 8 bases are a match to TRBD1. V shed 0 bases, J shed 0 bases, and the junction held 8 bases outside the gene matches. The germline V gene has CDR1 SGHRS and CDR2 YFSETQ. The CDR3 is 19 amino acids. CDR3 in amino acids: CASSLAFQGALSGANVLTF. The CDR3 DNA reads TGCGCCAGCAGCTTGGCATTTCAGGGGGCTCTCTCTGGGGCCAACGTCCTGACTTTC. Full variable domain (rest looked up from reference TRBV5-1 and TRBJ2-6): KAGVTQTPRYLIKTRGQQVTLSCSPISGHRSVSWYQQTPGQGLQFLFEYFSETQRNKGNFPGRFSGRQFSNSRSEMNVSTLELGDSALYLCASSLAFQGALSGANVLTFGAGSRLTVL.

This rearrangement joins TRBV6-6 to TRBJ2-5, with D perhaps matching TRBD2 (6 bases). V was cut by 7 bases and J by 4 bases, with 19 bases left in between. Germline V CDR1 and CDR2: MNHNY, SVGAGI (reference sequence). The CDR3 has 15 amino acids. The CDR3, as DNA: TGTGCCAGCACTAAAGGGTTCGGGAGTTCAGAGACCCAGTACTTC. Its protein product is CASTKGFGSSETQYF.

This CDR3 is CASSETGGNYNEQFF. The CDR3 DNA follows: TGTGCCAGCTCCGAAACGGGGGGGAATTACAATGAGCAGTTCTTC. The chain combines TRBV7-2 with TRBJ2-1; the match to TRBD2 covers 8 bases. V dropped 8 bases and J dropped 4; count of bases not matched to a gene: 10. The germline CDR1 and CDR2 sequences are SGHTA and FQGNSA. This CDR3 region has 15 residues.

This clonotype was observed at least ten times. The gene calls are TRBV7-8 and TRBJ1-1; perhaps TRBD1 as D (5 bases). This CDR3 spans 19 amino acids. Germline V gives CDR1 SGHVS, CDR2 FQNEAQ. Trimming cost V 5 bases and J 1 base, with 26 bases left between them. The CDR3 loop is CASSETTLERGYRNTEAFF. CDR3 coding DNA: TGTGCCAGCAGCGAAACCACCTTGGAGAGGGGATATCGGAACACTGAAGCTTTCTTT.

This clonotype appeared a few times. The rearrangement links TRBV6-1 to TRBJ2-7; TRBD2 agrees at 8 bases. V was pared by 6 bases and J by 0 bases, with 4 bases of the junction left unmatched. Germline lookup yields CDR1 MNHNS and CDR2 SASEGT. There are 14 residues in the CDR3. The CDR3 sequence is CASRGSGISYEQYF. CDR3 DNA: TGTGCCAGCAGGGGTAGCGGGATCTCCTACGAGCAGTACTTC.

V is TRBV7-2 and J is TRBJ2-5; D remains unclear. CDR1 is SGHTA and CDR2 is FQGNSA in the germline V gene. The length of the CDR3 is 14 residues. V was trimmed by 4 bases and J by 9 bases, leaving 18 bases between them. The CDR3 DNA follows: TGTGCCAGCAGCTCGACGGACCGGCCTGTGGCCCAGTACTTC. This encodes CASSSTDRPVAQYF. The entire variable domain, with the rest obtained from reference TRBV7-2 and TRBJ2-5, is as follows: GAGVSQSPSNKVTEKGKDVELRCDPISGHTALYWYRQSLGQGLEFLIYFQGNSAPDKSGLPSDRFSAERTGGSVSTLTIQRTQQEDSAVYLCASSSTDRPVAQYFGPGTRLLVL.

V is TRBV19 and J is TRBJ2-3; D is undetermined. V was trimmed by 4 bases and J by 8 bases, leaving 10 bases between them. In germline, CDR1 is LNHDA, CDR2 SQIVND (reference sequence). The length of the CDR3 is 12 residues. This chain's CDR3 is CASSTGASTQYF. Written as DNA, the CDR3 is TGTGCCAGTAGTACCGGCGCTAGTACGCAGTATTTT.

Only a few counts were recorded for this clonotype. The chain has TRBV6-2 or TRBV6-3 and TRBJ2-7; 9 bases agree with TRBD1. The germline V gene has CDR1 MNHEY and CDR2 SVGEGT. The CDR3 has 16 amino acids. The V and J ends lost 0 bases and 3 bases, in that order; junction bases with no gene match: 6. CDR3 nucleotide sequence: TGTGCCAGCAGTTACTCGTCGGGACAGGGTATCTACGAGCAGTACTTC. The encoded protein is CASSYSSGQGIYEQYF.

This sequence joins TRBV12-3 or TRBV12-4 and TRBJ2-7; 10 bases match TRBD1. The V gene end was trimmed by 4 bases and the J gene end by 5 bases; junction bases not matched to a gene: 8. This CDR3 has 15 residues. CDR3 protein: CASSSRDRGYHEQYF. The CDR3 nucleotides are TGTGCCAGCAGTTCCCGGGACAGGGGTTACCACGAGCAGTACTTC.

The CDR3 DNA is TGTGCCAGCAGTTGGACAGTCTTCGGGACCCAGTACTTC. Amino acid sequence: CASSWTVFGTQYF. This chain uses TRBV6-2 or TRBV6-3 with TRBJ2-5, with D tentatively TRBD1 (6 bases). The CDR3 runs to 13 residues. CDR1 MNHEY and CDR2 SVGEGT come from the germline V gene. V was cut by 4 bases and J by 7 bases, with 13 bases left in between.

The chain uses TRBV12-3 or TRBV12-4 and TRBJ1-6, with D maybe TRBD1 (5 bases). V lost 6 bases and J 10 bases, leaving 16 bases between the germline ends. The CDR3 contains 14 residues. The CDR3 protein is CASSPRGNRSPLHF. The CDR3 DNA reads TGTGCCAGCAGCCCTCGGGGTAACAGGTCACCCCTCCACTTT.

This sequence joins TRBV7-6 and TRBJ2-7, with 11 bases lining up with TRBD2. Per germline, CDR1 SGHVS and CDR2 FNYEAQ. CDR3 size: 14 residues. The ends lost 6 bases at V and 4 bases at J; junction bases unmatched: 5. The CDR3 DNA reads TGTGCCAGCAGACCGATAGCGGGAGGGTACGAGCAGTACTTC. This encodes CASRPIAGGYEQYF.

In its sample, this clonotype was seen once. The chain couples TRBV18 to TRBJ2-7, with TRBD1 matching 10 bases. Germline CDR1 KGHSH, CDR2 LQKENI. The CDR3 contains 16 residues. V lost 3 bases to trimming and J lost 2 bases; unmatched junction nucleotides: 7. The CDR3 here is CASSPSRGQGTYEQYF. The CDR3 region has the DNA TGTGCCAGCTCACCTTCTCGGGGACAGGGGACCTACGAGCAGTACTTC.

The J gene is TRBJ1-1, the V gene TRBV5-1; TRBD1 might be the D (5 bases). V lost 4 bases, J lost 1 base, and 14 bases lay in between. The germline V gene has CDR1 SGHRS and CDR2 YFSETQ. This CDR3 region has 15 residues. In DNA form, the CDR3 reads TGCGCCAGCAGCAACCAAGGGACGGGGAACACTGAAGCTTTCTTT. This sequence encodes CASSNQGTGNTEAFF. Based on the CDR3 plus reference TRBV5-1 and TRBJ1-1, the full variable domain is KAGVTQTPRYLIKTRGQQVTLSCSPISGHRSVSWYQQTPGQGLQFLFEYFSETQRNKGNFPGRFSGRQFSNSRSEMNVSTLELGDSALYLCASSNQGTGNTEAFFGQGTRLTVV.

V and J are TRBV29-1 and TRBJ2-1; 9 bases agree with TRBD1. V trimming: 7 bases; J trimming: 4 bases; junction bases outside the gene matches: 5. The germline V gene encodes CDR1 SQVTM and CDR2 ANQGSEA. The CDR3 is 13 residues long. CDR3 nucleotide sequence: TGCAGCGGGGACAGGGCTGGGTACAATGAGCAGTTCTTC. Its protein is CSGDRAGYNEQFF.

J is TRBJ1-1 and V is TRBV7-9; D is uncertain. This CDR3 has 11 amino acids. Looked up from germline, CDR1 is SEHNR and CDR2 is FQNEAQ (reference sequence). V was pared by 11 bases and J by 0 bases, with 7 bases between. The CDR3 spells CAGQMNTEAFF. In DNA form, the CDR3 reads TGTGCCGGGCAGATGAACACTGAAGCTTTCTTT.

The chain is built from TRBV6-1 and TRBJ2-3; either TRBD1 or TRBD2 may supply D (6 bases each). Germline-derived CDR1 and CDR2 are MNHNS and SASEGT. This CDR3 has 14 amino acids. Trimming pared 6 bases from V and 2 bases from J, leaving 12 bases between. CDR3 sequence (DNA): TGTGCCAGCAGGAGGGGGGAGGCCACAGATACGCAGTATTTT. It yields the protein CASRRGEATDTQYF.

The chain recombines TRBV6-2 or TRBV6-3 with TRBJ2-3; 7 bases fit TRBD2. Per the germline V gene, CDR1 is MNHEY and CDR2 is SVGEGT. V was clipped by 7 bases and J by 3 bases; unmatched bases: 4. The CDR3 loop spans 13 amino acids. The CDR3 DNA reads TGTGCCAGCACCTTGCGGGGGACAGATACGCAGTATTTT. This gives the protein CASTLRGTDTQYF.

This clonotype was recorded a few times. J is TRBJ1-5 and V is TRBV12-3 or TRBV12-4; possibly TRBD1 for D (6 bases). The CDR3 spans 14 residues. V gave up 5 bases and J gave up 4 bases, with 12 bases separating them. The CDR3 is CASSGGTLNQPQHF. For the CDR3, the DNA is TGTGCCAGCAGTGGCGGGACACTTAATCAGCCCCAGCATTTT.

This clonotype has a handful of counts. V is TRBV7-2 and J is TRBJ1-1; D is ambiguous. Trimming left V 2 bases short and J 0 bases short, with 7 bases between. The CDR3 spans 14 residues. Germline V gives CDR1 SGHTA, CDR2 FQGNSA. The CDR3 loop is CASSLKVMNTEAFF. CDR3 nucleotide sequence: TGTGCCAGCAGCTTAAAGGTGATGAACACTGAAGCTTTCTTT.

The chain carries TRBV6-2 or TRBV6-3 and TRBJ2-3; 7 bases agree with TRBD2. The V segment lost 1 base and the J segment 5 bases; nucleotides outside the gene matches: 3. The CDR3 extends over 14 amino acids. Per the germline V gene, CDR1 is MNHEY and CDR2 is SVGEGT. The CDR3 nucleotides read TGTGCCAGCAGTTACTGGGGGGGGAGAGATACGCAGTATTTT. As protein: CASSYWGGRDTQYF.